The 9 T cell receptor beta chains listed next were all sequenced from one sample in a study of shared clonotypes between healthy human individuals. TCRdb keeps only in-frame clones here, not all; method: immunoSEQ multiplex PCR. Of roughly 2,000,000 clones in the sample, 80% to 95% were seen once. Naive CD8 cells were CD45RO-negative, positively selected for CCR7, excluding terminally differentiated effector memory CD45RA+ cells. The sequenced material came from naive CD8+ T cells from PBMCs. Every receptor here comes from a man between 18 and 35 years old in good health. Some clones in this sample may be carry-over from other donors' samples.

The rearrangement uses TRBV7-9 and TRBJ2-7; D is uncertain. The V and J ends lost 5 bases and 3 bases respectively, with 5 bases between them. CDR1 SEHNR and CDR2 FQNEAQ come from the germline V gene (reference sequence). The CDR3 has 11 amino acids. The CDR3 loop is CASSEIYEQYF. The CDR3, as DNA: TGTGCCAGCAGCGAAATCTACGAGCAGTACTTC.

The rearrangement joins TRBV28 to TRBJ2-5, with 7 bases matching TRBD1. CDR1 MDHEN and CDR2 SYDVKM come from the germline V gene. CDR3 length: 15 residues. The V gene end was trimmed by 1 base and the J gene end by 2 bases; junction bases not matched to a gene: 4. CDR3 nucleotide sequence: TGTGCCAGCAGTTTATTCCGGGACAGACAAGAGACCCAGTACTTC. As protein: CASSLFRDRQETQYF. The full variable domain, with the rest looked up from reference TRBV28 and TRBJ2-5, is DVKVTQSSRYLVKRTGEKVFLECVQDMDHENMFWYRQDPGLGLRLIYFSYDVKMKEKGDIPEGYSVSREKKERFSLILESASTNQTSMYLCASSLFRDRQETQYFGPGTRLLVL.

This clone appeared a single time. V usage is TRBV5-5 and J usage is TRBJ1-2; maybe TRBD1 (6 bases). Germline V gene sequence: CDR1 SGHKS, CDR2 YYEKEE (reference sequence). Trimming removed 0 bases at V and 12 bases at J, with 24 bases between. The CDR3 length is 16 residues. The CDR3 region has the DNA TGTGCCAGCAGCTTGGGGGTTTTGTTGGCAGGGGCGCACCACACCTTC. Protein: CASSLGVLLAGAHHTF.

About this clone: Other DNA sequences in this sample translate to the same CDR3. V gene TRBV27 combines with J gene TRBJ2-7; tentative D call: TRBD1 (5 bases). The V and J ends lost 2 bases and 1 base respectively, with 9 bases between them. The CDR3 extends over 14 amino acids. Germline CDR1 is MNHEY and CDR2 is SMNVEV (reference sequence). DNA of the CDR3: TGTGCCAGCAGTTTAGGGGCCCTATCCTACGAGCAGTACTTC. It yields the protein CASSLGALSYEQYF.

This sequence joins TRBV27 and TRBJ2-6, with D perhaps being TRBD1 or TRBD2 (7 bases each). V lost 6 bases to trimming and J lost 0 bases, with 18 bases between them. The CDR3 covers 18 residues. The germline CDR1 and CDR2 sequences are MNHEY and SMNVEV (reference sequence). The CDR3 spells CASRGGEGANSGANVLTF. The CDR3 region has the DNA TGTGCCAGCAGAGGGGGGGAGGGGGCGAACTCTGGGGCCAACGTCCTGACTTTC.

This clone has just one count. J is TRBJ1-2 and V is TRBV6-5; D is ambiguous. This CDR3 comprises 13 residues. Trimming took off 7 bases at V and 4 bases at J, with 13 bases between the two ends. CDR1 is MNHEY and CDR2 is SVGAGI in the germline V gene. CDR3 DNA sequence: TGTGCCAGCACCCAGCGGCGGGGCTATGGCTACACCTTC. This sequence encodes CASTQRRGYGYTF.

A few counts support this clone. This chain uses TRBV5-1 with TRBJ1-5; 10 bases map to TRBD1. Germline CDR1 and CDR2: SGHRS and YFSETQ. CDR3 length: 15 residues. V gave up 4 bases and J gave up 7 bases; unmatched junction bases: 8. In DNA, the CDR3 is TGCGCCAGCAGCACTAGCTGGGGACAGGGGCAGCCCCAGCATTTT. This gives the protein CASSTSWGQGQPQHF.

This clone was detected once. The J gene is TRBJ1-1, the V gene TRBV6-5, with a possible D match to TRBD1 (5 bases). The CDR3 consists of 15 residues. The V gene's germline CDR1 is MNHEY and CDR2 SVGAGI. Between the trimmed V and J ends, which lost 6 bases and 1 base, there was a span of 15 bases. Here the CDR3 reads CASSQVIGGNTEAFF. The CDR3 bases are TGTGCCAGCAGCCAGGTCATCGGGGGGAACACTGAAGCTTTCTTT.

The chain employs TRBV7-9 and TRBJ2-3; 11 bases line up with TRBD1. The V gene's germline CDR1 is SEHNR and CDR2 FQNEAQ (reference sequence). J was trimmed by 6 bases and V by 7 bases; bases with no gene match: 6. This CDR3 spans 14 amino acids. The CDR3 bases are TGTGCCAGCAACCCGGACAGGGGGCTGGATACGCAGTATTTT. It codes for CASNPDRGLDTQYF.